This TCR beta chain was identified in a study of cytomegalovirus exposure and HLA in healthy donors. Comments on this clone: Its antigen is currently unknown.

CDR3 size: 18 residues. Unmatched junction bases numbered 13, after V lost 0 bases and J lost 3 bases. Germline CDR1 reads SGHNT; CDR2 reads YYREEE (reference sequence). Researchers ran the PCR with 60 Vbeta and 13 Jbeta primers. TCRdb's copy holds only in-frame clones and misses some; the assay was immunoSEQ multiplex PCR. The sample lists some 97,000 clones, 80% to 90% seen once, with 0.9% to 1.5% in the top ten. Findings and limits, study-wide: By HLA locus, TCR association rates varied in a later analysis, with DRB1 showing the most and HLA-C the fewest. Associated with HLA alleles at 0.05 false discovery rate in a later analysis were 16,951 TCR beta sequences.

The sample comprised PBMCs. The receptor comes from a woman between 18 and 29 years old in good health and CMV-seronegative. This rearrangement joins TRBV5-4 to TRBJ2-7, with 9 bases lining up with TRBD1. CDR3 in amino acids: CASSLAVTGTGRLYEQYF. Written as DNA, the CDR3 is TGTGCCAGCAGCTTGGCCGTGACTGGGACAGGGAGACTCTACGAGCAGTACTTC.